The sequence of this T cell receptor (beta chain) was determined in a study of spatial heterogeneity in lung cancer. Concerning this clonotype itself: Its matching antigen is unknown. Germline and junction disagree at one end, which may indicate a read error.

This sample's time point: sample taken at primary tumor resection. The donor group consisted of around 77 patients who had untreated, early-stage non-small cell lung cancer. TCRs were sequenced from unsorted whole RNA of tumor, nontumor lung or PBMC. Study results and caveats: At tumor resection, ubiquitous expanded TCRs were detected in blood more often than later.

In the library, each TCR cDNA molecule bore its own unique molecular identifier. TCRdb used MiXCR to reprocess the 5' RACE reads, holding one entry per CDR3 protein. The table lists 85,000 to 100,000 distinct CDR3 sequences, over 9.5% of them singletons, with 35% to 45% in the top ten. Germline V gives CDR1 PRHDT, CDR2 FYEKMQ (reference sequence). The CDR3 is made up of 15 amino acids. The gene calls are TRBV13 and TRBJ2-5; the D call may be TRBD1 or TRBD2 (5 bases each). This receptor was obtained from a male donor with early-stage non-small cell lung cancer. The sequenced sample was PBMCs, obtained at surgery. The CDR3 DNA follows: TGTGCCAGCAGCTCGGGGCTCCCTAATAGGGAGACCCAGTGCTTC. Amino acid sequence: CASSSGLPNRETQCF.